This note documents a single T cell receptor (beta chain) sequence. Germline CDR1 and CDR2: SGHRS and YFSETQ. V lost 3 bases, J lost 4 bases, and 12 bases stayed unmatched. The CDR3 sequence is 17 residues long. The table came from immunoSEQ multiplex PCR; TCRdb's copy has only in-frame clones and leaves some out. The sample lists around 470,000 clones; roughly 88% were seen once. The data derive from a study of blood T cell repertoires in COVID-19. Overall study: Specimens from acute and convalescent COVID-19 originated in the United States, Italy and Spain.

Sequencing was carried out using PBMCs or T cells enriched from blood (not recorded which). This receptor was obtained from a man younger than 35 who had recovered from COVID-19. This chain joins TRBV5-1 and TRBJ2-5, with TRBD2 matching over 10 bases. CDR3 coding DNA: TGCGCCAGCAGCTCAGGCGTGCTAGCGGGAGTAGGAGAGACCCAGTACTTC. It is translated as CASSSGVLAGVGETQYF. The variable domain in full, completed from reference TRBV5-1 and TRBJ2-5, reads KAGVTQTPRYLIKTRGQQVTLSCSPISGHRSVSWYQQTPGQGLQFLFEYFSETQRNKGNFPGRFSGRQFSNSRSEMNVSTLELGDSALYLCASSSGVLAGVGETQYFGPGTRLLVL.